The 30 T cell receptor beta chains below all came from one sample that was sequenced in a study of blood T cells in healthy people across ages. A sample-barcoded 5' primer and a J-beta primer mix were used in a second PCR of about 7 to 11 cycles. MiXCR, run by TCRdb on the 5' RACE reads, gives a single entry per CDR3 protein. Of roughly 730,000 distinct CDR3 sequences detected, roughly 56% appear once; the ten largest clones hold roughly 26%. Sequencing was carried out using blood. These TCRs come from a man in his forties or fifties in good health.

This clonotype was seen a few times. For the CDR3, the DNA is TGTGCCAGCAGTTTATTAGAGGGGGGAACCCATGATACGCAGTATTTT. Its translation is CASSLLEGGTHDTQYF. The chain carries TRBV27 and TRBJ2-3; D possibly matches TRBD1 or TRBD2 (6 bases each). This CDR3 is built from 16 residues. V was trimmed by 1 base and J by 6 bases, leaving 17 bases between them. Germline V gene sequence: CDR1 MNHEY, CDR2 SMNVEV (reference sequence).

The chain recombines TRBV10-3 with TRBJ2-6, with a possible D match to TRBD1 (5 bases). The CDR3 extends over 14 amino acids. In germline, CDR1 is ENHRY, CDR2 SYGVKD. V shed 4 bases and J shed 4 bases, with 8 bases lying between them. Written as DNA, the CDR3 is TGTGCCATCAGTGTCCAGGGAGGGGCCAACGTCCTGACTTTC. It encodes CAISVQGGANVLTF.

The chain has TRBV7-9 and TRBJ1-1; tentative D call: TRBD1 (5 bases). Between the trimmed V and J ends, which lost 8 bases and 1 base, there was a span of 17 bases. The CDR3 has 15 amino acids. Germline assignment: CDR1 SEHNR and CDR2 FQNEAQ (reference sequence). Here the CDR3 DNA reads TGTGCCAGCCCCGTCGATGACAGTACGAACACTGAAGCTTTCTTT. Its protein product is CASPVDDSTNTEAFF.

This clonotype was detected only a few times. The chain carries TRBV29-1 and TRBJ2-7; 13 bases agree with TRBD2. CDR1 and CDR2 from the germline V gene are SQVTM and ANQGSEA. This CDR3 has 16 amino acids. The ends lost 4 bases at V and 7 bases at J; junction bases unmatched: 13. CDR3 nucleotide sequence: TGCAGCGTTGCTCTACTAGCGGGAGGGCCCATGGGTGAGCAGTACTTC. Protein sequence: CSVALLAGGPMGEQYF.

The CDR3 protein is CASSWGTAGEQYF. CDR3 in DNA: TGTGCCAGCAGTTGGGGGACAGCGGGGGAGCAGTACTTC. The chain joins TRBV6-2 or TRBV6-3 to TRBJ2-5; TRBD2 might be the D (8 bases). V lost 4 bases and J lost 11, with 17 bases in between. The germline gives CDR1 MNHEY, CDR2 SVGEGT. This CDR3 is 13 amino acids long.

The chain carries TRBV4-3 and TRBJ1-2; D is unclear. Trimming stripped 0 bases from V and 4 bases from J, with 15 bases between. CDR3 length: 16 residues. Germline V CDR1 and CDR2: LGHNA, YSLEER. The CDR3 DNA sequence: TGCGCCAGCAGCCAAGATCGGGTCCGGCCCATCTATGGCTACACCTTC. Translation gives CASSQDRVRPIYGYTF.

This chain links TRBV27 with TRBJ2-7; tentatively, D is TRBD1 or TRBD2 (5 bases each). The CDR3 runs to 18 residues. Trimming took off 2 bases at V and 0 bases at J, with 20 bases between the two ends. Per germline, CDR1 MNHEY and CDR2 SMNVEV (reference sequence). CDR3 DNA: TGTGCCAGCAGTTTAAGGGGTCCCCGGGGACCCACCTCCTACGAGCAGTACTTC. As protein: CASSLRGPRGPTSYEQYF.

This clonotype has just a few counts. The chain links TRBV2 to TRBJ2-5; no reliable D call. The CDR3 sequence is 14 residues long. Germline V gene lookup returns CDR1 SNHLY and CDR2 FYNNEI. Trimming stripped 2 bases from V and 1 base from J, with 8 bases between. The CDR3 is CASSELLPQETQYF. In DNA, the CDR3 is TGTGCCAGCAGTGAATTACTTCCCCAAGAGACCCAGTACTTC.

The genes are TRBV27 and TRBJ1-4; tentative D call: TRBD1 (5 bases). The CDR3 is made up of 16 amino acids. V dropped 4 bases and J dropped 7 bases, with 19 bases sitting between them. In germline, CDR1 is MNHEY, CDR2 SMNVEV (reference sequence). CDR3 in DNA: TGTGCCAGCAGTTCGACCTCCAGGGAGGGTGGTGAAAAACTGTTTTTT. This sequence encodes CASSSTSREGGEKLFF.

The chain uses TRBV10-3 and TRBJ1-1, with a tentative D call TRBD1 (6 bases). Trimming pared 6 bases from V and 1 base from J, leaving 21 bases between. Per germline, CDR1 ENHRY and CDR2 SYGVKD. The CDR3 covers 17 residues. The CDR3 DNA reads TGTGCCATCAGGGCGCCGGCAGGGGCATCTTCGAACACTGAAGCTTTCTTT. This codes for CAIRAPAGASSNTEAFF.

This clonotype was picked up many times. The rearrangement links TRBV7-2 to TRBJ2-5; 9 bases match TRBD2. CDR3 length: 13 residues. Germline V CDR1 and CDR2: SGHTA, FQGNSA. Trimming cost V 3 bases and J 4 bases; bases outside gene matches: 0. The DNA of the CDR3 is TGTGCCAGCAGCTTTAGCGGGGGAGAGACCCAGTACTTC. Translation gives CASSFSGGETQYF. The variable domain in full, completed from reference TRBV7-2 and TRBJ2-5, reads GAGVSQSPSNKVTEKGKDVELRCDPISGHTALYWYRQSLGQGLEFLIYFQGNSAPDKSGLPSDRFSAERTGGSVSTLTIQRTQQEDSAVYLCASSFSGGETQYFGPGTRLLVL.

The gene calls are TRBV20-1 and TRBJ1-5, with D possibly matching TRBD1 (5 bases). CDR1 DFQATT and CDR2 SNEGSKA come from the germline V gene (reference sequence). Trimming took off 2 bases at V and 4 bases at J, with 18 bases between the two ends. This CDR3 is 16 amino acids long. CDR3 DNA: TGCAGTGCTAGATCCTATCAGGGTAATGGAAATCAGCCCCAGCATTTT. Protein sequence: CSARSYQGNGNQPQHF.

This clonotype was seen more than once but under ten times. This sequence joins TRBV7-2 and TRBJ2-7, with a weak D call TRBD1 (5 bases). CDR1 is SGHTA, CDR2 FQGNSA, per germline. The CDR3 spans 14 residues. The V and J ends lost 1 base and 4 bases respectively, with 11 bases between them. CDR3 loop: CASSLVGQAYEQYF. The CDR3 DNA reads TGTGCCAGCAGCTTAGTGGGGCAGGCGTACGAGCAGTACTTC. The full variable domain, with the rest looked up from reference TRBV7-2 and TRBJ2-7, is GAGVSQSPSNKVTEKGKDVELRCDPISGHTALYWYRQSLGQGLEFLIYFQGNSAPDKSGLPSDRFSAERTGGSVSTLTIQRTQQEDSAVYLCASSLVGQAYEQYFGPGTRLTVT.

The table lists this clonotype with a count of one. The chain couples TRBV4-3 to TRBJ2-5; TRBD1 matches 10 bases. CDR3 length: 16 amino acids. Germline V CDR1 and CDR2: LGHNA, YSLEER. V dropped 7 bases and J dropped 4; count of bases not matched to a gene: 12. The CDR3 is CASTNYDRGLGETQYF. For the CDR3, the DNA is TGCGCCAGCACCAATTACGACAGGGGGCTAGGAGAGACCCAGTACTTC.

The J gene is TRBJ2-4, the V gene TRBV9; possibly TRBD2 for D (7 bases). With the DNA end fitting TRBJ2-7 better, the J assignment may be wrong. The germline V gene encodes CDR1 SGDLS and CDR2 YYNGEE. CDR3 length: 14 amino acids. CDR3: CASSVGWGGHEQYF. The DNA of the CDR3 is TGTGCCAGCAGCGTAGGGTGGGGGGGCCACGAGCAGTACTTC.

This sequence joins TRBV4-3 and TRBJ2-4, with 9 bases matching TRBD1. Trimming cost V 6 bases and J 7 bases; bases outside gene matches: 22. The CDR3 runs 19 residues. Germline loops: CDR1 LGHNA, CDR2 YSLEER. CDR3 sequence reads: CASSRTGGPGTGSMNIQYF. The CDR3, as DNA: TGCGCCAGCAGTAGGACCGGGGGCCCTGGGACAGGGTCCATGAACATTCAGTACTTC.

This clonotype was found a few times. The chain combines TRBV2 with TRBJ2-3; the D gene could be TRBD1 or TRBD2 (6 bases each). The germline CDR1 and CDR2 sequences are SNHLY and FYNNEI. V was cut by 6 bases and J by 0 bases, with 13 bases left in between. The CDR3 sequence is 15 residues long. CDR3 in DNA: TGTGCCAGCAGATGGGGGGCCCCCAGCACAGATACGCAGTATTTT. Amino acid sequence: CASRWGAPSTDTQYF.

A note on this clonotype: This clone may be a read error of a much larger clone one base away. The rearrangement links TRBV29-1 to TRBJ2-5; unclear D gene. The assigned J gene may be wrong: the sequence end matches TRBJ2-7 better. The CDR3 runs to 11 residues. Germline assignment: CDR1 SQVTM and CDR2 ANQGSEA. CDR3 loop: CSVDQPYEQYF. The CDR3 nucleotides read TGCAGCGTTGACCAGCCCTACGAGCAGTACTTC.

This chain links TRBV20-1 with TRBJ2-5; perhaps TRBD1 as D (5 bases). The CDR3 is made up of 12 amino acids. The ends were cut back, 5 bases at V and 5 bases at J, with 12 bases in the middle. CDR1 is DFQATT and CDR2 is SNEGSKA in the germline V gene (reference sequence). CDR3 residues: CSAPGFGETQYF. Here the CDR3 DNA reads TGCAGTGCTCCAGGGTTTGGGGAGACCCAGTACTTC.

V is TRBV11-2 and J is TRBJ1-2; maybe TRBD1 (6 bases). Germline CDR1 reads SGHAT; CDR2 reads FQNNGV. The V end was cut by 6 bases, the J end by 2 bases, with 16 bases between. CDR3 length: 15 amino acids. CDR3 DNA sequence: TGTGCCAGCAGACCCCCCGGACAGCCAAACTATGGCTACACCTTC. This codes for CASRPPGQPNYGYTF.

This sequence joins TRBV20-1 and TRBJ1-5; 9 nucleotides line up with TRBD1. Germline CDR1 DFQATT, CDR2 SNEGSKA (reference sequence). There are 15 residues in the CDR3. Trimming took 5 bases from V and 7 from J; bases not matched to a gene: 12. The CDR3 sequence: CSARQTGGLGQPQHF. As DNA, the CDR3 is TGCAGTGCTCGACAAACAGGGGGCCTTGGGCAGCCCCAGCATTTT.

The CDR3 reads CASSEMGYEQYF. CDR3 coding DNA: TGTGCCAGCAGTGAGATGGGGTACGAGCAGTACTTC. The rearrangement joins TRBV2 to TRBJ2-7; D call uncertain. Germline CDR1 is SNHLY and CDR2 is FYNNEI. This CDR3 spans 12 amino acids. V was trimmed by 3 bases and J by 4 bases, leaving 7 bases between them.

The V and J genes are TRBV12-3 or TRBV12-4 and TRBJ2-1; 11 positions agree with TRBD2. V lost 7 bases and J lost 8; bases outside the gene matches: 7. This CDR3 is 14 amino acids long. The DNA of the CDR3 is TGTGCCAGCAAGCGACTAGCGGGACGAGATGAGCAGTTCTTC. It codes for CASKRLAGRDEQFF.

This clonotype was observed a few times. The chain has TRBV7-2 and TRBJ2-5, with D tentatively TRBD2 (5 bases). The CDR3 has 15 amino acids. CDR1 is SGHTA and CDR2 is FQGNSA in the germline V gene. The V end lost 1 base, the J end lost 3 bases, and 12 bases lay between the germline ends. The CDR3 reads CASSLEGRRKETQYF. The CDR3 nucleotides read TGTGCCAGCAGCTTAGAGGGCCGGAGGAAAGAGACCCAGTACTTC.

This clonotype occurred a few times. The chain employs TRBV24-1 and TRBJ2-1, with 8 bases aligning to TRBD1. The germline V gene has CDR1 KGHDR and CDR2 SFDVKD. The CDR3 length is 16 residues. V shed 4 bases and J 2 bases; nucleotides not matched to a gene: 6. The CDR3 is CATSDYAGGAYNEQFF. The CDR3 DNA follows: TGTGCCACCAGTGACTATGCAGGGGGCGCCTACAATGAGCAGTTCTTC.

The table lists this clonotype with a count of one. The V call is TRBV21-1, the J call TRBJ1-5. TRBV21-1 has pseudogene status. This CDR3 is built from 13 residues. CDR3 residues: CASTVHPNQPQHF. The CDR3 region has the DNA TGTGCCAGCACCGTACACCCCAATCAGCCCCAGCATTTT.

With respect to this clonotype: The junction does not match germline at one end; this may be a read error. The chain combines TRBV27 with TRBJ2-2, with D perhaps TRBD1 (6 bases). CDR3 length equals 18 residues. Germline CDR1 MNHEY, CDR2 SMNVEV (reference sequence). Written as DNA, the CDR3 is TGTGCCAGCAGTTCTCACCGGACAGAACGTTTAAACACCGGAGAGCTGTTTTTT. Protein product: CASSSHRTERLNTGELFF.

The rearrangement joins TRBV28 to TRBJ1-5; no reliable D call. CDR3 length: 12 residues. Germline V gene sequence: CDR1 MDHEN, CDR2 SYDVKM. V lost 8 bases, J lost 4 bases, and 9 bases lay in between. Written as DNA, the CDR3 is TGTGCCAGCGACAAGGCTAATCAGCCCCAGCATTTT. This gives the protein CASDKANQPQHF.

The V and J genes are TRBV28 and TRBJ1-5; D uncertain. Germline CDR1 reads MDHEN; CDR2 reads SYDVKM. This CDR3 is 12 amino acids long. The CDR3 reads CYTGFRNQPQHF. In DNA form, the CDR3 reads TGTTATACGGGTTTTCGGAATCAGCCCCAGCATTTT.

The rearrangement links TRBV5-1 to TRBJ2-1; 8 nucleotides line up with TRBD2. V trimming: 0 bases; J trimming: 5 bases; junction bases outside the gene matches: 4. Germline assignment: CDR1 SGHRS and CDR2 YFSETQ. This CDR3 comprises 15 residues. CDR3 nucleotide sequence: TGCGCCAGCAGCTTGGAGGTTAGCGGGAACAATGAGCAGTTCTTC. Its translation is CASSLEVSGNNEQFF.